This entry features one T cell receptor beta chain sequence. Which antigen it targets is not known. No base quality values were provided; no much bigger clone lies one nucleotide off. The data stem from a study of T cell changes during pregnancy in multiple sclerosis (dated by TCRdb to between 2018 and 2020). General notes on the study: The study looked at changes in the T cell repertoire across pregnancy in women with multiple sclerosis.

The library was built by means of the immunoSEQ multiplex PCR assay. As stored in TCRdb, this immuneACCESS dataset retains in-frame rearrangements with V and J assigned. A fraction of the clones does not appear; measured against another copy, unresolved V genes explain less than half of the discrepancy, and the remainder lacks a known reason. This sample holds tens of thousands of clones; around 93% were observed only once. Around 2.3% of the sample rests with the top ten. The sequence was collected from a female donor with multiple sclerosis, enrolled in a pregnancy study. Specimen: peripheral blood, collected in the second trimester of pregnancy.

The DNA is TGTGCCAGCAGCGGGGCCCCGGGACAGGGGGCACCTGGCTACACCTTC. Translated, it reads CASSGAPGQGAPGYTF. Recombination linked TRBV9 to TRBJ1-2; 12 middle bases align to TRBD1. From cysteine to phenylalanine, the CDR3 is 16 amino acids long. Left in the record is the CDR3 DNA by itself, 48 bases read in frame from the first base. From V the trimming removes 3 bases and from J it removes 7 bases, while the gene matches leave 10 bases of the junction unaccounted for. CDR1 and CDR2, per the germline V gene, are SGDLS and YYNGEE.